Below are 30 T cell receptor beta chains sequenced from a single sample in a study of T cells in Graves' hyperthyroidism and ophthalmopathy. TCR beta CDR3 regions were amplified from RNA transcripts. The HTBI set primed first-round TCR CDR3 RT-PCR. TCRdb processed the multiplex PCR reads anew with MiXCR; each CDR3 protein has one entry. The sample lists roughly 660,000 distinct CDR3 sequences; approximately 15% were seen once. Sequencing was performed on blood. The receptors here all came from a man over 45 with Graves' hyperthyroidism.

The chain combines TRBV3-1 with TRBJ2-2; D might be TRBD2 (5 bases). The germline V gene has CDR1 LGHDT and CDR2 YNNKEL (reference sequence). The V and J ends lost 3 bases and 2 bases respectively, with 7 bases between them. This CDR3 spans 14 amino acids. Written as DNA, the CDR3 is TGTGCCAGCAGCCATGAGGGTAACACCGGGGAGCTGTTTTTT. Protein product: CASSHEGNTGELFF.

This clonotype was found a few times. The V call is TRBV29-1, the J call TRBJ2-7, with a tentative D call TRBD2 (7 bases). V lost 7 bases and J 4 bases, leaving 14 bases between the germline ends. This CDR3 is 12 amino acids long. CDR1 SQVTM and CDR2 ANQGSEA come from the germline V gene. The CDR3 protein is CSAGEGGYEQYF. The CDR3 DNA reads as TGCAGCGCCGGGGAGGGGGGGTACGAGCAGTACTTC.

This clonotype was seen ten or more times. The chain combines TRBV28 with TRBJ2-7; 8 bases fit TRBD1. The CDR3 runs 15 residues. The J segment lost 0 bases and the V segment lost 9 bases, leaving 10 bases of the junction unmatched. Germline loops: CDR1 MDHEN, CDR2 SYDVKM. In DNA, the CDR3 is TGTGCCAGTCGGACAGGGCCCTTGGGCTCCTACGAGCAGTACTTC. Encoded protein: CASRTGPLGSYEQYF.

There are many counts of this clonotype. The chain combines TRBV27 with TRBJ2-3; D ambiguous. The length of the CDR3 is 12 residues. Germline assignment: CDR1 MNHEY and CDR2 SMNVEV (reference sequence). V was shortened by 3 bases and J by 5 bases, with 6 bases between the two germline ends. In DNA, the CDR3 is TGTGCCAGCAGTTTTTCAAGAGATACGCAGTATTTT. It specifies CASSFSRDTQYF.

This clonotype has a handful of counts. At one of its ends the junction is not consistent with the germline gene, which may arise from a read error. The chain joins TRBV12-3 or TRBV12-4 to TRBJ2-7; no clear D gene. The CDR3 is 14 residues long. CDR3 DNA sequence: TGTGCCAGCAGTTTGAACGGGCAGTCCTACGAGCGGTACTTC. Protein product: CASSLNGQSYERYF.

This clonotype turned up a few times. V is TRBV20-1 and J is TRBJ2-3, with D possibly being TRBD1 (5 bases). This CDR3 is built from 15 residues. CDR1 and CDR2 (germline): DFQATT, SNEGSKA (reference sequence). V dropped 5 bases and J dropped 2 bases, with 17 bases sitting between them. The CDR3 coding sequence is TGCAGTGCTGGGGCAAATTTCGGGTACACAGATACGCAGTATTTT. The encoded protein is CSAGANFGYTDTQYF.

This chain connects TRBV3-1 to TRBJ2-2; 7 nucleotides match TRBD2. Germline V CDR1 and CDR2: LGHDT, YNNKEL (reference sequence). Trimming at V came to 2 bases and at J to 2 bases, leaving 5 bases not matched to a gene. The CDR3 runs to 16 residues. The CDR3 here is CASSQRSGANTGELFF. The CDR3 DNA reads TGTGCCAGCAGCCAACGGAGCGGGGCAAACACCGGGGAGCTGTTTTTT.

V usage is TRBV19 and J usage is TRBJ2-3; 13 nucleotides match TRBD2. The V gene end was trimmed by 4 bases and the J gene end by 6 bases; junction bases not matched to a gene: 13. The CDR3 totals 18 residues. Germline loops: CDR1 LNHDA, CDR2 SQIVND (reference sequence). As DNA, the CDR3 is TGTGCCAGTAGTACGCTCGGCGGGACTAGCGGGATTGGGGATACGCAGTATTTT. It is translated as CASSTLGGTSGIGDTQYF.

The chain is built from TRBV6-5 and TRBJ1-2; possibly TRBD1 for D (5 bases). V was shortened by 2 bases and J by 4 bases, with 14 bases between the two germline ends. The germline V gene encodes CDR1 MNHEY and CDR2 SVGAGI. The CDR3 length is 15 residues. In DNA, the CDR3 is TGTGCCAGCAGTTACCCCCAGGCAGGGAGCTATGGCTACACCTTC. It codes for CASSYPQAGSYGYTF.

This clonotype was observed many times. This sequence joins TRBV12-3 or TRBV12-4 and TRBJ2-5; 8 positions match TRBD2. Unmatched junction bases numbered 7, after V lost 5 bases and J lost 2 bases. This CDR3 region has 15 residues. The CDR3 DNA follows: TGTGCCAGCAGTAACACACTAGCGGATCAAGAGACCCAGTACTTC. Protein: CASSNTLADQETQYF.

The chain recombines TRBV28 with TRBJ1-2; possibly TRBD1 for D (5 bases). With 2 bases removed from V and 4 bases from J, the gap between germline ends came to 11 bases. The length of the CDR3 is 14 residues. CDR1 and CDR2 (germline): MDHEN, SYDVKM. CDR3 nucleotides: TGTGCCAGCAGTTTAAGGGGCCTTGTCTATGGCTACACCTTC. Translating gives CASSLRGLVYGYTF.

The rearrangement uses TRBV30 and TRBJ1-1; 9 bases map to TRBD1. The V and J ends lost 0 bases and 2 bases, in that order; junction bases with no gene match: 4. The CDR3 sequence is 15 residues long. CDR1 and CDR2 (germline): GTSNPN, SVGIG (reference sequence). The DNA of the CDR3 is TGTGCCTGGAGTGTGAGGGACAGGGCTAACACTGAAGCTTTCTTT. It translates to CAWSVRDRANTEAFF.

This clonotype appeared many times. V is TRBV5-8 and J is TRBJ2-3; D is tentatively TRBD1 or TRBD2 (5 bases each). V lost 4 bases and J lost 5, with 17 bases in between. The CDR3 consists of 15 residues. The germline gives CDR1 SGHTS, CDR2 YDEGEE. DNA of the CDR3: TGTGCCAGCAGCCTGGGGACGGCGTGGGGAGATACGCAGTATTTT. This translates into CASSLGTAWGDTQYF.

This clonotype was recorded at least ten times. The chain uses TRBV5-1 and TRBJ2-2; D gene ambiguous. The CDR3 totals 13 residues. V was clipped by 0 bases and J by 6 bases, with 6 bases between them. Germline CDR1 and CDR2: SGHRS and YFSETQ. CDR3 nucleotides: TGCGCCAGCAGCTTGGGGGAAGCCGGGGAGCTGTTTTTT. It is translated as CASSLGEAGELFF.

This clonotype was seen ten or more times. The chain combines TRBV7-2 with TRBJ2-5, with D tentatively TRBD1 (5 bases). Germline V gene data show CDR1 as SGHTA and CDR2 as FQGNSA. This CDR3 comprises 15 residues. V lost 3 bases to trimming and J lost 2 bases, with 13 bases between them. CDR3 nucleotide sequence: TGTGCCAGCAGCTTTAGAACAGGCCGACAAGAGACCCAGTACTTC. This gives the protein CASSFRTGRQETQYF. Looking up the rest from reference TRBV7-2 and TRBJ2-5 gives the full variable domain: GAGVSQSPSNKVTEKGKDVELRCDPISGHTALYWYRQSLGQGLEFLIYFQGNSAPDKSGLPSDRFSAERTGGSVSTLTIQRTQQEDSAVYLCASSFRTGRQETQYFGPGTRLLVL.

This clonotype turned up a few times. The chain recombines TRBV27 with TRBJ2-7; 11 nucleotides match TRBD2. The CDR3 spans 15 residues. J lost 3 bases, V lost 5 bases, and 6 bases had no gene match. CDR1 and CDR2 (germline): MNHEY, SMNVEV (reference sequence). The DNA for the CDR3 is TGTGCCAGCAGTAGGGGACTAGCGGAGAACTACGAGCAGTACTTC. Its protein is CASSRGLAENYEQYF.

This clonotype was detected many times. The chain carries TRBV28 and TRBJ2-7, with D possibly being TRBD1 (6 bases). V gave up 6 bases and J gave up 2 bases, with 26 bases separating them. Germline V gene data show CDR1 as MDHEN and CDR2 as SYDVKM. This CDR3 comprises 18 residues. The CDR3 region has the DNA TGTGCCAGCAGACGTCCGGGACACGGAACCTACTACCCCTACGAGCAGTACTTC. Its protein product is CASRRPGHGTYYPYEQYF.

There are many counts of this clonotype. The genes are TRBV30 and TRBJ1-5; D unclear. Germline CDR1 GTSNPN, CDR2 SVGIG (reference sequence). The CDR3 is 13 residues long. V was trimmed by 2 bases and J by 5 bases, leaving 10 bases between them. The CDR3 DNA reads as TGTGCCTGGAGTCCACACACTGATCAGCCCCAGCATTTT. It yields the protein CAWSPHTDQPQHF.

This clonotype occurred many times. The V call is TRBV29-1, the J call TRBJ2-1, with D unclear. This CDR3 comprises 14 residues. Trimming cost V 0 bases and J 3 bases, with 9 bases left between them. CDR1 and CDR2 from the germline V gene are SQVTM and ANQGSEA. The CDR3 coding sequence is TGCAGCGTTGAAGATCGCACATTCTACAATGAGCAGTTCTTC. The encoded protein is CSVEDRTFYNEQFF.

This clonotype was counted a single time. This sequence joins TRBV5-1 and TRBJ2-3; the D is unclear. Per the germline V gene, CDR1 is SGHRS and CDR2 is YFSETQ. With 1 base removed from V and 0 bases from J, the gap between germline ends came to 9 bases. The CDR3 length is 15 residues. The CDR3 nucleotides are TGCGCCAGCAGCTTGTATTGGCAAAGCACAGATACGCAGTATTTT. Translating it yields CASSLYWQSTDTQYF.

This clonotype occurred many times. CDR3 amino acids: CASRTGLAGAYEQYF. The CDR3 nucleotides read TGTGCCAGCAGAACGGGACTAGCGGGGGCCTACGAGCAGTACTTC. The gene calls are TRBV28 and TRBJ2-7; 14 positions agree with TRBD2. The CDR3 is 15 residues long. Per germline, CDR1 MDHEN and CDR2 SYDVKM. The junction had 3 bases not matched to a gene; V was cut back by 6 bases and J by 2 bases.

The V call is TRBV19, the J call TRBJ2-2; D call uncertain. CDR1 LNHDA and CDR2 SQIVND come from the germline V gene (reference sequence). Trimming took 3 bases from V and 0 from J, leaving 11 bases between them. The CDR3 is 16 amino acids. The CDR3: CASSMGPETNTGELFF. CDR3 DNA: TGTGCCAGTAGTATGGGTCCGGAGACGAACACCGGGGAGCTGTTTTTT.

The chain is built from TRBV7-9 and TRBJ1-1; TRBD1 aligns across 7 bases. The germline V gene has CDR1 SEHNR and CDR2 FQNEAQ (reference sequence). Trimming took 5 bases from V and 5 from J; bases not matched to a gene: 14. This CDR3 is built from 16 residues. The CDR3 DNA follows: TGTGCCAGCAGCCGAATTTACAGGGGCCTGGGGACTGAAGCTTTCTTT. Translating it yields CASSRIYRGLGTEAFF.

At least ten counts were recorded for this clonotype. CDR3 in amino acids: CASSPGQSMNTEAFF. In nucleotides, the CDR3 is TGTGCCAGCTCACCGGGACAGAGCATGAACACTGAAGCTTTCTTT. The V and J genes are TRBV18 and TRBJ1-1, with 7 bases lining up with TRBD1. J was trimmed by 0 bases and V by 3 bases; bases with no gene match: 4. The CDR3 loop spans 15 amino acids. Germline loops: CDR1 KGHSH, CDR2 LQKENI.

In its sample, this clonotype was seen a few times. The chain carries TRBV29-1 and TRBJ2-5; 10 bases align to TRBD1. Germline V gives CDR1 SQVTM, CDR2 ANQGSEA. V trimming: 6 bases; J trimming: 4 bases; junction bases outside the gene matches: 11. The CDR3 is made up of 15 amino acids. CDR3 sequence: CSVDGDRGWGETQYF. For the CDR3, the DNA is TGCAGCGTAGATGGGGACAGGGGTTGGGGAGAGACCCAGTACTTC.

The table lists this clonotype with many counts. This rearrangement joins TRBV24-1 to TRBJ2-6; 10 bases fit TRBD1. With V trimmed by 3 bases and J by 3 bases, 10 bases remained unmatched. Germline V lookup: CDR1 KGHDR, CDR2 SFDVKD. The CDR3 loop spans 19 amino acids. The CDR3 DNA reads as TGTGCCACCAGTGATCCTCGACAGGGGGCCATCTTTGGGGCCAACGTCCTGACTTTC. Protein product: CATSDPRQGAIFGANVLTF.

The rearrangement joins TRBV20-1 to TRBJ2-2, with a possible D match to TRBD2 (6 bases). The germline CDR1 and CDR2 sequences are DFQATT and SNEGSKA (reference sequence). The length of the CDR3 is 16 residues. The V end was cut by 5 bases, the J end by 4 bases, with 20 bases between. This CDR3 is CSAPSSSARGTGELFF. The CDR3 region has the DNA TGCAGTGCTCCTTCTTCTAGCGCACGGGGCACCGGGGAGCTGTTTTTT.

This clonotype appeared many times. This chain's CDR3 is CATHSTATPDYGYTF. CDR3 coding DNA: TGTGCCACCCACTCGACAGCGACTCCCGACTATGGCTACACCTTC. The chain combines TRBV10-3 with TRBJ1-2; D might be TRBD1 (5 bases). V was shortened by 10 bases and J by 3 bases, with 21 bases between the two germline ends. CDR3 length: 15 residues. From germline, CDR1 is ENHRY and CDR2 SYGVKD.

CDR3 region: CASSLDLMTSTDTQYF. CDR3 coding DNA: TGCGCCAGCAGTCTTGACTTAATGACTAGTACAGATACGCAGTATTTT. The genes are TRBV5-1 and TRBJ2-3; tentative D call: TRBD2 (6 bases). With 5 bases removed from V and 3 bases from J, the gap between germline ends came to 19 bases. The CDR3 runs 16 residues. CDR1 is SGHRS and CDR2 is YFSETQ in the germline V gene. Full variable domain (remainder filled in from reference TRBV5-1 and TRBJ2-3): KAGVTQTPRYLIKTRGQQVTLSCSPISGHRSVSWYQQTPGQGLQFLFEYFSETQRNKGNFPGRFSGRQFSNSRSEMNVSTLELGDSALYLCASSLDLMTSTDTQYFGPGTRLTVL.

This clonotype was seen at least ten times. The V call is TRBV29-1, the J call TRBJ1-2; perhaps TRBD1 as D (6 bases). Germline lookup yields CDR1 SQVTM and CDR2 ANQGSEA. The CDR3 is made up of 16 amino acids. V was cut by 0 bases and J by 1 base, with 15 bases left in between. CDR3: CSVEDPRGIVNYGYTF. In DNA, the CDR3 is TGCAGCGTTGAAGATCCCAGGGGCATTGTTAACTATGGCTACACCTTC.